The 21 T cell receptor beta chains presented below share a single source sample, sequenced in a study of blood T cell repertoires in COVID-19. Using immunoSEQ multiplex PCR, the repertoire was profiled, and TCRdb retains in-frame clones only, with some absent. The sample lists approximately 85,000 clones; about 90% were seen once. Sequenced input: peripheral blood. These receptors were collected from a woman between 45 and 65 years old in a cohort sampled during active COVID-19.

This chain joins TRBV10-3 and TRBJ1-4; D possibly corresponds to TRBD1 (6 bases). The V and J ends lost 8 bases and 3 bases respectively, with 13 bases between them. The germline V gene has CDR1 ENHRY and CDR2 SYGVKD. This CDR3 has 14 amino acids. CDR3 sequence: CAIGSQGSNEKLFF. CDR3 in DNA: TGTGCCATCGGTTCACAGGGCTCTAATGAAAAACTGTTTTTT.

DNA of the CDR3: TGTGCCAGCAGCCACGGGGGGGGCGGAGAAAAACTGTTTTTT. Translation: CASSHGGGGEKLFF. The chain recombines TRBV6-5 with TRBJ1-4; TRBD1 is a possible D gene (6 bases). Germline CDR1 MNHEY, CDR2 SVGAGI. V lost 6 bases to trimming and J lost 8 bases, with 16 bases between them. This CDR3 spans 14 amino acids.

The chain employs TRBV4-1 and TRBJ1-1; TRBD1 matches at 8 bases. J lost 6 bases, V lost 0 bases, and 12 bases had no gene match. This CDR3 spans 17 amino acids. The germline V gene encodes CDR1 MGHRA and CDR2 YSYEKL. The CDR3 spells CASSQDTKVQGAAEAFF. The CDR3 DNA is TGCGCCAGCAGCCAAGACACCAAAGTTCAGGGGGCGGCTGAAGCTTTCTTT.

The chain has TRBV5-6 and TRBJ1-2; unclear D gene. CDR3 length equals 16 residues. V was clipped by 4 bases and J by 7 bases, with 23 bases between them. The germline V gene encodes CDR1 SGHDT and CDR2 YYEEEE. The CDR3 region is CASSNSLASWAGGYTF. For the CDR3, the DNA is TGTGCCAGCAGCAACTCCCTGGCATCATGGGCGGGTGGCTACACCTTC.

The chain recombines TRBV19 with TRBJ2-2; 11 bases agree with TRBD2. The V gene's germline CDR1 is LNHDA and CDR2 SQIVND (reference sequence). The CDR3 consists of 15 residues. Trimming removed 7 bases from V and 6 bases from J; junction bases left unmatched: 7. CDR3 residues: CASTLGLAEAGELFF. CDR3 coding DNA: TGTGCCAGTACCCTGGGACTAGCGGAAGCCGGGGAGCTGTTTTTT.

The chain has TRBV6-6 and TRBJ2-7; 11 bases are a match to TRBD2. After removal of 6 bases from V and 6 bases from J, the junction contained 7 bases not matched to a gene. Per germline, CDR1 MNHNY and CDR2 SVGAGI (reference sequence). The CDR3 has 14 residues. The CDR3 region has the DNA TGTGCCAGCAGCAAACTAGCGGGAGAATCCGAGCAGTACTTC. Protein: CASSKLAGESEQYF.

This clone showed up just once. CDR3 nucleotides: TGTGCCAGCTCACCATTTACAGCGGGGACGATGAACACCGGGGAGCTGTTTTTT. Encoded protein: CASSPFTAGTMNTGELFF. The V call is TRBV18, the J call TRBJ2-2; TRBD2 matches 7 bases. The CDR3 runs to 18 residues. Germline CDR1 reads KGHSH; CDR2 reads LQKENI. With 2 bases clipped from V and 1 base from J, the junction kept 10 bases outside the gene matches.

CDR3 protein: CASSQVLGQGINTF. The CDR3 bases are TGTGCCAGCAGCCAAGTTTTGGGACAGGGGATTAACACCTTC. The V call is TRBV3-1 (or the pseudogene TRBV3-2), the J call TRBJ1-2; 10 positions agree with TRBD1. In germline, CDR1 is LGHDT, CDR2 YNNKEL (reference sequence). V gave up 1 base and J gave up 12 bases; unmatched junction bases: 8. The CDR3 is made up of 14 amino acids.

V usage is TRBV27 and J usage is TRBJ1-4; D remains ambiguous. Trimming removed 2 bases at V and 1 base at J, with 5 bases between. CDR1 MNHEY and CDR2 SMNVEV come from the germline V gene (reference sequence). The length of the CDR3 is 14 residues. CDR3 loop: CASSLGGTNEKLFF. The CDR3 region has the DNA TGTGCCAGCAGTTTAGGAGGAACTAATGAAAAACTGTTTTTT.

This sequence joins TRBV9 and TRBJ2-1; weak D call: TRBD2 (5 bases). V shed 2 bases and J shed 4 bases, with 10 bases lying between them. CDR3 length equals 14 residues. Germline V lookup: CDR1 SGDLS, CDR2 YYNGEE. The CDR3 spells CASSVEGVYNEQFF. CDR3 coding DNA: TGTGCCAGCAGCGTCGAGGGAGTTTACAATGAGCAGTTCTTC.

The chain carries TRBV28 and TRBJ2-2, with TRBD1 matching 12 bases. Germline V gene data show CDR1 as MDHEN and CDR2 as SYDVKM. The CDR3 contains 15 residues. Losses at the gene ends were 6 bases for V and 7 bases for J; bases not matched to a gene: 6. The CDR3 loop reads CASRGDRGLGGELFF. CDR3 sequence (DNA): TGTGCCAGCAGGGGGGACAGGGGGCTTGGCGGGGAGCTGTTTTTT.

The chain combines TRBV7-2 with TRBJ1-1, with 7 nucleotides matching TRBD1. CDR1 SGHTA and CDR2 FQGNSA come from the germline V gene. V gave up 6 bases and J gave up 0 bases; unmatched junction bases: 7. The CDR3 runs to 15 residues. CDR3 amino acids: CASSWDSAMNTEAFF. The CDR3 DNA is TGTGCCAGCAGTTGGGACAGCGCCATGAACACTGAAGCTTTCTTT.

This chain uses TRBV7-2 with TRBJ2-1, with 10 positions matching TRBD2. CDR1 is SGHTA and CDR2 is FQGNSA in the germline V gene. The CDR3 runs 15 residues. V lost 3 bases, J lost 10 bases, and 9 bases stayed unmatched. CDR3 sequence reads: CASSFSWTSGGEQFF. The CDR3 nucleotides are TGTGCCAGCAGCTTCTCCTGGACTAGCGGAGGCGAGCAGTTCTTC.

The rearrangement links TRBV11-2 to TRBJ2-4; 12 bases fit TRBD1. CDR1 is SGHAT, CDR2 FQNNGV, per germline. The CDR3 is made up of 15 amino acids. V trimming: 5 bases; J trimming: 6 bases; junction bases outside the gene matches: 5. CDR3 sequence reads: CASSPGTGGRNIQYF. The CDR3 nucleotides are TGTGCCAGCAGCCCCGGGACAGGGGGCCGAAACATTCAGTACTTC.

This chain links TRBV5-6 with TRBJ2-1, with TRBD2 matching 11 bases. Germline CDR1 is SGHDT and CDR2 is YYEEEE. This CDR3 comprises 18 residues. The trim removed 0 bases at V and 0 bases at J, leaving 5 bases unmatched. For the CDR3, the DNA is TGTGCCAGCAGCTTGGCGGGACTAGCGGTAACCTCCTACAATGAGCAGTTCTTC. Protein sequence: CASSLAGLAVTSYNEQFF.

In nucleotides, the CDR3 is TGTGCCAGCAGCGTAGATCGAGTCACAGATACGCAGTATTTT. Protein: CASSVDRVTDTQYF. The V gene is TRBV9, the J gene TRBJ2-3; D gene ambiguous. The V and J ends lost 0 bases and 2 bases respectively, with 7 bases between them. Germline CDR1 and CDR2: SGDLS and YYNGEE. The CDR3 runs to 14 residues.

The chain combines TRBV24-1 with TRBJ2-3; 8 bases align to TRBD1. The CDR3 sequence is 13 residues long. The germline gives CDR1 KGHDR, CDR2 SFDVKD. V was pared by 9 bases and J by 5 bases, with 6 bases of the junction left unmatched. CDR3 sequence reads: CATGQGVGDTQYF. Written as DNA, the CDR3 is TGTGCCACCGGACAGGGTGTAGGAGATACGCAGTATTTT.

This chain connects TRBV3-1 (or the pseudogene TRBV3-2) to TRBJ1-6; 8 bases agree with TRBD1. Germline V gene sequence: CDR1 LGHDT, CDR2 YNNKEL (reference sequence). The CDR3 consists of 15 residues. The V and J ends lost 1 base and 7 bases, in that order; junction bases with no gene match: 3. CDR3 bases: TGTGCCAGCAGCCAAGGTCGGACAGGGAATTCACCCCTCCACTTT. Amino acids: CASSQGRTGNSPLHF.

The chain uses TRBV11-2 and TRBJ2-3; D is perhaps TRBD2 (6 bases). V lost 7 bases and J lost 3, with 14 bases in between. The germline CDR1 and CDR2 sequences are SGHAT and FQNNGV. There are 14 residues in the CDR3. The CDR3 DNA reads as TGTGCCAGCACCCAGGGTGGGGGGACAGATACGCAGTATTTT. Protein product: CASTQGGGTDTQYF.

This sequence joins TRBV10-2 and TRBJ1-5; D is possibly TRBD1 (5 bases). Germline V gives CDR1 WSHSY, CDR2 SAAADI. This CDR3 comprises 14 residues. V dropped 3 bases and J dropped 7 bases, with 13 bases sitting between them. CDR3 protein: CASSDSAGRQPQHF. As DNA, the CDR3 is TGCGCCAGCAGTGACAGCGCAGGGAGGCAGCCCCAGCATTTT.

The V gene is TRBV11-2, the J gene TRBJ2-7; D is perhaps TRBD2 (5 bases). V lost 1 base and J lost 2, with 12 bases in between. The CDR3 covers 15 residues. CDR1 is SGHAT, CDR2 FQNNGV, per germline. For the CDR3, the DNA is TGTGCCAGCAGCTTAGTCGGGGTCGGAACCTACGAGCAGTACTTC. It codes for CASSLVGVGTYEQYF.